Listed below are T cell receptor beta chains from one sample, sequenced in a study of T cell responses to AZD1222 COVID-19 vaccine. Here immunoSEQ multiplex PCR was the method, and the copy in TCRdb shows in-frame clones only, minus some. This repertoire shows about 120,000 clones, 90% to 95% found once; its top ten account for about 3%. The sample in question was peripheral blood, obtained on day 0 of AZD1222 vaccination. All receptors derive from an adult in good health. The CDR3 runs from the conserved cysteine through the conserved F or W. Each record gives: clone size, V gene, D gene, J gene, CDR3 DNA, CDR3 protein. D genes are given only for firm matches. Clone sizes are given selectively: once, few, many, or a class where the clone is expanded.

abundance: NA; v_gene: TRBV11-2; d_gene: TRBD1; j_gene: TRBJ1-4; CDR3nt: TGTGCCAGCAGCCCCCGGACAGGGGTTGGAAAACTGTTTTTT; CDR3aa: CASSPRTGVGKLFF
abundance: NA; v_gene: TRBV12-5; d_gene: TRBD2; j_gene: TRBJ2-7; CDR3nt: TGTGCTAGTGGTCCCCGCGGGGGTGCCTACGAGCAGTACTTC; CDR3aa: CASGPRGGAYEQYF
abundance: NA; v_gene: TRBV28; d_gene: TRBD1; j_gene: TRBJ1-6; CDR3nt: TGTGCCAGCAGTTCGAGCAGGGGGCGCGGTTCACCCCTCCACTTT; CDR3aa: CASSSSRGRGSPLHF
abundance: NA; v_gene: TRBV6-5; d_gene: NA; j_gene: TRBJ2-7; CDR3nt: TGTGCCAGCAGTTACGACAGCTCCTACGAGCAGTACTTC; CDR3aa: CASSYDSSYEQYF
abundance: NA; v_gene: TRBV11-2; d_gene: NA; j_gene: TRBJ1-4; CDR3nt: TGTGCCAGCAGCATCTCTTCCGGGACCTGGGATGAAAAACTGTTTTTT; CDR3aa: CASSISSGTWDEKLFF
abundance: NA; v_gene: TRBV12-3/TRBV12-4; d_gene: NA; j_gene: TRBJ1-5; CDR3nt: TGTGCCAGCAGTTTAAGGGGTCAGCCCCAGCATTTT; CDR3aa: CASSLRGQPQHF
abundance: NA; v_gene: TRBV28; d_gene: NA; j_gene: TRBJ1-1; CDR3nt: TGTGCCAGCAGTTTTGGGGGGTTAGGAGCTTTCTTT; CDR3aa: CASSFGGLGAFF
abundance: NA; v_gene: TRBV27; d_gene: NA; j_gene: TRBJ1-1; CDR3nt: TGTGCCAGCAGTCGAACCTTTGACAAATCTGAAGCTTTCTTT; CDR3aa: CASSRTFDKSEAFF
abundance: NA; v_gene: TRBV3-1/TRBV3-2; d_gene: TRBD2; j_gene: TRBJ2-1; CDR3nt: TGTGCCAGCAGCTACCCGGGACTAGCAAATGAGCAGTTCTTC; CDR3aa: CASSYPGLANEQFF
abundance: NA; v_gene: TRBV10-2; d_gene: TRBD1; j_gene: TRBJ1-5; CDR3nt: TGCGCCAGCAGTGTCGAGACAGGGTTAGGTCAGCCCCAGCATTTT; CDR3aa: CASSVETGLGQPQHF
abundance: NA; v_gene: TRBV6-4; d_gene: TRBD1; j_gene: TRBJ2-7; CDR3nt: TGTGCCAGCAGTAGGGGACAGGGGGACGAGCAGTACTTC; CDR3aa: CASSRGQGDEQYF
abundance: NA; v_gene: TRBV15; d_gene: NA; j_gene: TRBJ2-1; CDR3nt: TGTGCCACCAGCGTCCTAAACAATGAGCAGTTCTTC; CDR3aa: CATSVLNNEQFF
abundance: NA; v_gene: TRBV6-5; d_gene: NA; j_gene: TRBJ1-2; CDR3nt: TGTGCCAGCAGCCGGGACCAGTTCTATGGCTACACCTTC; CDR3aa: CASSRDQFYGYTF
abundance: NA; v_gene: TRBV3-1/TRBV3-2; d_gene: TRBD1; j_gene: TRBJ1-4; CDR3nt: TGTGCCAGCAGCCAAGGGGACAGGGGACCTGAAAAACTGTTTTTT; CDR3aa: CASSQGDRGPEKLFF
abundance: NA; v_gene: TRBV27; d_gene: NA; j_gene: TRBJ1-1; CDR3nt: TGTGCCAGCAGTTATTCCTACCGATCAGTTCGAGTACCCAACACTGAAGCTTTCTTT; CDR3aa: CASSYSYRSVRVPNTEAFF
abundance: NA; v_gene: TRBV7-9; d_gene: TRBD2; j_gene: TRBJ2-3; CDR3nt: TGTGCCAGCAGCTTAGGACTAGCGGGCGCGAATACGCAGTATTTT; CDR3aa: CASSLGLAGANTQYF
abundance: NA; v_gene: TRBV9; d_gene: NA; j_gene: TRBJ2-2; CDR3nt: TGTGCCAGCAGCGTAGATGGAGGGGTAACCGGGGAGCTGTTTTTT; CDR3aa: CASSVDGGVTGELFF
abundance: NA; v_gene: TRBV19; d_gene: NA; j_gene: TRBJ1-1; CDR3nt: TGTGCCAGTACCAGGGGCGCTTTTGGCACTGAAGCTTTCTTT; CDR3aa: CASTRGAFGTEAFF
abundance: NA; v_gene: TRBV7-3; d_gene: NA; j_gene: TRBJ2-7; CDR3nt: TGTGCCAGCAGCCAGACCATTGACCAGGGTGACGAGCAGTACTTC; CDR3aa: CASSQTIDQGDEQYF
abundance: NA; v_gene: TRBV7-3; d_gene: NA; j_gene: TRBJ2-1; CDR3nt: TGTGCCAGCAGCCGGGACGGCCGTGGGACCTCTCAACAGTTCTTC; CDR3aa: CASSRDGRGTSQQFF
abundance: NA; v_gene: TRBV24-1; d_gene: NA; j_gene: TRBJ2-2; CDR3nt: TGTGCCACCAGTGATCAGTCCGGGGAGCTGTTTTTT; CDR3aa: CATSDQSGELFF
abundance: NA; v_gene: TRBV30; d_gene: NA; j_gene: TRBJ2-7; CDR3nt: TGTGCCTGGAGTGCGGATTACGAGCAGTACTTC; CDR3aa: CAWSADYEQYF
abundance: NA; v_gene: TRBV5-1; d_gene: TRBD1; j_gene: TRBJ1-1; CDR3nt: TGCGCCAGCAGTTTTGGGGGACAGTTCCTAGAAGCTTTCTTT; CDR3aa: CASSFGGQFLEAFF
abundance: NA; v_gene: TRBV6-5; d_gene: NA; j_gene: TRBJ2-2; CDR3nt: TGTGCCAGCAGGATTTTCGGCACCGGGGAGCTGTTTTTT; CDR3aa: CASRIFGTGELFF
abundance: NA; v_gene: TRBV5-6; d_gene: NA; j_gene: TRBJ2-3; CDR3nt: TGTGCCAGCAGCTTGGGAGGGAGCGTAGATACGCAGTATTTT; CDR3aa: CASSLGGSVDTQYF
abundance: NA; v_gene: TRBV27; d_gene: NA; j_gene: TRBJ2-7; CDR3nt: TGTGCCAGCAGTTTAGTGGCCCCCAGCGCAATTTCCTACGAGCAGTACTTC; CDR3aa: CASSLVAPSAISYEQYF
abundance: NA; v_gene: TRBV5-1; d_gene: TRBD1; j_gene: TRBJ2-7; CDR3nt: TGCGCCAGCAGCTTGACGACAGGGGGCTCGTACGAGCAGTACTTC; CDR3aa: CASSLTTGGSYEQYF
abundance: once; v_gene: TRBV11-2; d_gene: NA; j_gene: TRBJ1-3; CDR3nt: TGTGCCAGCAGCTTAGATGGCAGCTCTGGAAACACCATATATTTT; CDR3aa: CASSLDGSSGNTIYF
abundance: NA; v_gene: TRBV5-4; d_gene: NA; j_gene: TRBJ2-1; CDR3nt: TGTGCCAGCAGCAGCCGGGACCTAAAAGGGAATGAGCAGTTCTTC; CDR3aa: CASSSRDLKGNEQFF
abundance: NA; v_gene: TRBV9; d_gene: NA; j_gene: TRBJ2-3; CDR3nt: TGTGCCAGCGGGGCTAGCACAGATACGCAGTATTTT; CDR3aa: CASGASTDTQYF
abundance: NA; v_gene: TRBV18; d_gene: TRBD1; j_gene: TRBJ1-2; CDR3nt: TGTGCCAGCTCACCTAGTCCCGGGACAGGGACAGGAGGCTACACCTTC; CDR3aa: CASSPSPGTGTGGYTF
abundance: NA; v_gene: TRBV7-9; d_gene: NA; j_gene: TRBJ2-2; CDR3nt: TGTGCCAGCAGCCCTTTTTCCGGGGAGCTGTTTTTT; CDR3aa: CASSPFSGELFF
abundance: NA; v_gene: TRBV15; d_gene: NA; j_gene: TRBJ2-1; CDR3nt: TGTGCCACCAGCAGAGATCAGGGAGGCAGGGCGGTCAATGAGCAGTTCTTC; CDR3aa: CATSRDQGGRAVNEQFF